These 3 T cell receptor beta chains were all obtained from the same sample, sequenced in a study of cytomegalovirus exposure and HLA in healthy donors. The PCR used 60 Vbeta and 13 Jbeta primers. The repertoire was sequenced with immunoSEQ multiplex PCR; TCRdb's copy has only in-frame clones and lacks some. The profile shows about 220,000 clones, more than 65% of them singletons. Sequencing was carried out using PBMCs. Receptors were obtained from a woman under 40 in good health and CMV-seronegative.

The CDR3 nucleotides read TGCGCCAGCAGCTTGGGCGGGGGGGACTCCTACGAGCAGTACTTC. Translated, it gives CASSLGGGDSYEQYF. The chain is built from TRBV5-1 and TRBJ2-7, with 9 nucleotides matching TRBD2. The CDR3 has 15 residues. V lost 0 bases to trimming and J lost 0 bases; unmatched junction nucleotides: 1. CDR1 SGHRS and CDR2 YFSETQ come from the germline V gene. Using reference TRBV5-1 and TRBJ2-7 for the parts outside the CDR3, the full variable domain is KAGVTQTPRYLIKTRGQQVTLSCSPISGHRSVSWYQQTPGQGLQFLFEYFSETQRNKGNFPGRFSGRQFSNSRSEMNVSTLELGDSALYLCASSLGGGDSYEQYFGPGTRLTVT.

The chain recombines TRBV5-6 with TRBJ2-3; possible D gene TRBD2, 6 bases. The V end was cut by 0 bases, the J end by 2 bases, with 16 bases between. The CDR3 loop spans 17 amino acids. Germline V gives CDR1 SGHDT, CDR2 YYEEEE. The CDR3 DNA reads TGTGCCAGCAGCTTGGCAACCGGGACTGAATTCACAGATACGCAGTATTTT. It encodes CASSLATGTEFTDTQYF.

Details on this clone: Other DNA sequences in this sample translate to the same CDR3. This chain joins TRBV6-5 and TRBJ2-3; 9 nucleotides line up with TRBD1. Germline CDR1 and CDR2: MNHEY and SVGAGI. V lost 4 bases, J lost 3 bases, and 8 bases stayed unmatched. This CDR3 has 16 amino acids. CDR3 region: CASSSRQGVGTDTQYF. In DNA, the CDR3 is TGTGCCAGCAGTTCACGACAGGGGGTAGGGACAGATACGCAGTATTTT.